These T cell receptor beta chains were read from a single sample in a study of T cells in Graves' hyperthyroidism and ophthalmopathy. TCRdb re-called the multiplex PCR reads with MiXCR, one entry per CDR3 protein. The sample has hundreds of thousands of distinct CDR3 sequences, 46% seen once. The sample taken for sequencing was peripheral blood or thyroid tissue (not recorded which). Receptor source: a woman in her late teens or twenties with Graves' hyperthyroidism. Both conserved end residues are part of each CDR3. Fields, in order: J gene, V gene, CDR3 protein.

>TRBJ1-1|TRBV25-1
CASSYGGQSETEAFF
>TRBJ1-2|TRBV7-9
CASSSQGIGYTF
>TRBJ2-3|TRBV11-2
CASSRSGGTDTQYF
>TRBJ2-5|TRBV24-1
CATSDYSARETQYF
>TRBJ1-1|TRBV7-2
CASSYGTALNTEAFF
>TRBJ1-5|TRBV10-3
CAISESQGLQPQHF
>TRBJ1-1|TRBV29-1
CSVGNRDRWTEAFF
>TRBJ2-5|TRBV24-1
CATSDGGKTQYF
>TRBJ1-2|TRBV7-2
CASSVAGEVDGYTF
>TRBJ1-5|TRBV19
CASSIVGQGWMQPQHF
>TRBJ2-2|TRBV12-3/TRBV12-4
CASRPGLAGGNTGELFF
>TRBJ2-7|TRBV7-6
CASSLEDGSYEQYF
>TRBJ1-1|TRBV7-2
CASSLDGMGLEAFF
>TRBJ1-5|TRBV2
CASSNRGLQETQHF
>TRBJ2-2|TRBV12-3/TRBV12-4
CANLRGPNTGELFF
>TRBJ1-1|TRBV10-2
CASSVPGDTEAFF
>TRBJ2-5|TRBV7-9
CASSQIDRGTETQYF
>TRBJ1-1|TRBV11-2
CASSQKSNTEAFF
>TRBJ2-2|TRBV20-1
CSASGVFAGGGGNGELFF
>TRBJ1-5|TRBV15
CATSLHRASNQPQHF
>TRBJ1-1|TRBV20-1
CSALNNRVLNTEAFF
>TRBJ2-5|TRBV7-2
CASSLVGTSGTAGAQYF
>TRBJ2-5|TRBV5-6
CASSPRTRANKETQYF
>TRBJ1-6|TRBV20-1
CGTEGNSPLHF
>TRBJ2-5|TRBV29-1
CSILTGEGQETQYF
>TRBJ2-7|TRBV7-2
CASSLAEYYEQYF
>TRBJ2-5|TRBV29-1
CSVQRTGTETQYF
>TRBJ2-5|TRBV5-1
CASSPRDRDQETQYF
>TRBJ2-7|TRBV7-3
CASSKRERELQYF
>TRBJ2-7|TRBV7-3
CASSLFDGPYEQYF
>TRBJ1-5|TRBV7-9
CACSLTGQPQHF
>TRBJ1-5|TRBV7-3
CASSQVAGNQPQHF
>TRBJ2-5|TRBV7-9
CASSRGSSQETQYF
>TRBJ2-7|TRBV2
CASSEDLAGTFYEQYF
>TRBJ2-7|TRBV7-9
CASSFGRSSYEQYF
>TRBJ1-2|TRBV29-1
CSVGRIRDGYTF
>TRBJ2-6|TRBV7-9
CASSLGRTNSGANVLTF
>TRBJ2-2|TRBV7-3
CASSLGQGFTGELFF
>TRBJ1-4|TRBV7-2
CASSRTSPNEKLFF
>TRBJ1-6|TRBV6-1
CASSEVGDNSPLHF
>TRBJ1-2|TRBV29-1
CSVRAGGGYTF
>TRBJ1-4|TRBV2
CASSEGAADEKLFF